The 19 T cell receptor beta chains in this list originate from one sample, sequenced in a study of cytomegalovirus exposure and HLA in healthy donors. Profiling relied on immunoSEQ multiplex PCR, and the TCRdb table lists in-frame clones only, not all of them. The sample has roughly 110,000 clones, about 88% seen once. The sequenced sample was PBMCs. These TCRs come from a woman under 30 in good health and CMV-seropositive.

The chain carries TRBV5-8 and TRBJ1-4; 9 positions match TRBD1. Germline V gene sequence: CDR1 SGHTS, CDR2 YDEGEE. With V trimmed by 4 bases and J by 7 bases, 8 bases remained unmatched. The CDR3 runs to 15 residues. The CDR3 protein is CASSPNRGRGEKLFF. CDR3 nucleotide sequence: TGTGCCAGCAGCCCAAACAGGGGGCGAGGTGAAAAACTGTTTTTT.

This clone was recorded once. The chain has TRBV7-9 and TRBJ1-6, with 7 bases that match TRBD1. The CDR3 runs to 14 residues. Per germline, CDR1 SEHNR and CDR2 FQNEAQ (reference sequence). Trimming removed 5 bases from V and 7 bases from J; junction bases left unmatched: 5. CDR3 sequence: CASSRGQANSPLHF. The CDR3 DNA is TGTGCCAGCAGCAGAGGACAGGCAAATTCACCCCTCCACTTT.

The V call is TRBV2, the J call TRBJ1-3, with D unresolved. Per the germline V gene, CDR1 is SNHLY and CDR2 is FYNNEI. V dropped 7 bases and J dropped 7 bases, with 5 bases sitting between them. This CDR3 has 10 amino acids. This chain's CDR3 is CASTGNTIYF. Written as DNA, the CDR3 is TGTGCCAGCACCGGGAACACCATATATTTT.

The V gene is TRBV28, the J gene TRBJ1-2, with 9 positions matching TRBD1. CDR1 and CDR2 from the germline V gene are MDHEN and SYDVKM. Losses at the gene ends were 6 bases for V and 8 bases for J; bases not matched to a gene: 7. The CDR3 has 13 amino acids. In DNA, the CDR3 is TGTGCCAGCAGGTTACAGGGGGCGGGGGGCTACACCTTC. Its protein is CASRLQGAGGYTF.

The DNA for the CDR3 is TGTGCCAGCAGCACCCGGACTGGGAGGTGGTCAGATACGCAGTATTTT. Amino acids: CASSTRTGRWSDTQYF. The chain recombines TRBV7-2 with TRBJ2-3; TRBD2 might be the D (6 bases). With 5 bases removed from V and 4 bases from J, the gap between germline ends came to 19 bases. The CDR3 has 16 residues. Per the germline V gene, CDR1 is SGHTA and CDR2 is FQGNSA. Variable domain in full (rest from reference TRBV7-2 and TRBJ2-3): GAGVSQSPSNKVTEKGKDVELRCDPISGHTALYWYRQSLGQGLEFLIYFQGNSAPDKSGLPSDRFSAERTGGSVSTLTIQRTQQEDSAVYLCASSTRTGRWSDTQYFGPGTRLTVL.

The J gene is TRBJ2-2, the V gene TRBV10-1, with unresolved D. Between the trimmed V and J ends, which lost 0 bases and 6 bases, there was a span of 5 bases. CDR3 length: 13 amino acids. Germline CDR1 WNHNN, CDR2 SYGVQD (reference sequence). CDR3 in DNA: TGCGCCAGCAGTGAGTCTGGGCCCGGGGAGCTGTTTTTT. As protein: CASSESGPGELFF.

J is TRBJ2-7 and V is TRBV4-3, with 7 bases that match TRBD1. V was clipped by 4 bases and J by 7 bases; unmatched bases: 10. Germline-derived CDR1 and CDR2 are LGHNA and YSLEER. The CDR3 is made up of 14 amino acids. CDR3 DNA: TGCGCCAGCAGCCCCCGACAGGGTTTGTGGGAGCAGTACGTC. It yields the protein CASSPRQGLWEQYV.

This chain connects TRBV7-9 to TRBJ1-4; a possible D gene is TRBD1 (6 bases). Germline V gene data show CDR1 as SEHNR and CDR2 as FQNEAQ (reference sequence). V was cut by 1 base and J by 7 bases, with 13 bases left in between. The CDR3 contains 15 residues. The CDR3 DNA reads as TGTGCCAGCAGCTTAGTTAGGGGGGGACGTGAAAAACTGTTTTTT. The encoded protein is CASSLVRGGREKLFF.

The CDR3 bases are TGTGCCAGCAGTCCGCCGGGGGGGTTCGGGGAGCTGTTTTTT. It translates to CASSPPGGFGELFF. The V and J genes are TRBV28 and TRBJ2-2; 8 bases match TRBD2. The CDR3 is 14 residues long. Germline V gene data show CDR1 as MDHEN and CDR2 as SYDVKM. V lost 5 bases and J lost 7; bases outside the gene matches: 6.

The CDR3 bases are TGTGCCAGCACCGAAGGCGACAGGGGCTACGAGCAGTACTTC. The encoded protein is CASTEGDRGYEQYF. The V and J genes are TRBV6-1 and TRBJ2-7; TRBD1 aligns across 8 bases. This CDR3 comprises 14 residues. V lost 7 bases to trimming and J lost 3 bases; unmatched junction nucleotides: 8. Per the germline V gene, CDR1 is MNHNS and CDR2 is SASEGT.

The chain links TRBV7-8 to TRBJ2-7; 10 nucleotides align to TRBD2. The CDR3 is made up of 15 amino acids. V gave up 4 bases and J gave up 4 bases; unmatched junction bases: 7. Per germline, CDR1 SGHVS and CDR2 FQNEAQ. CDR3 in amino acids: CASSSLAGALYEQYF. The CDR3 nucleotides read TGTGCCAGCAGCTCCCTAGCGGGGGCGTTGTACGAGCAGTACTTC.

Here the CDR3 DNA reads TGTGCCACCAGCAGAGATCGCGGTACGCAGGGTGAGCAGTACTTC. Translation: CATSRDRGTQGEQYF. The chain uses TRBV15 and TRBJ2-7; a possible D gene is TRBD1 (5 bases). V shed 0 bases and J shed 7 bases, with 16 bases lying between them. Germline V CDR1 and CDR2: LNHNV, YYDKDF (reference sequence). The CDR3 consists of 15 residues.

This clone was seen only a few times. V and J are TRBV25-1 and TRBJ2-2, with TRBD1 as a possible D gene (6 bases). V lost 1 base, J lost 4 bases, and 13 bases lay in between. The CDR3 sequence is 16 residues long. In germline, CDR1 is MGHDK, CDR2 SYGVNS. The CDR3 sequence: CASSELAGAVTGELFF. The DNA for the CDR3 is TGTGCCAGCAGTGAATTGGCAGGGGCGGTCACCGGGGAGCTGTTTTTT.

V is TRBV28 and J is TRBJ2-3; 8 bases agree with TRBD2. Germline-derived CDR1 and CDR2 are MDHEN and SYDVKM. The V and J ends lost 6 bases and 0 bases, in that order; junction bases with no gene match: 11. The CDR3 is 17 residues long. The CDR3 region has the DNA TGTGCCAGCAGCTACGCGGGGGGCGCAACTAGCACAGATACGCAGTATTTT. Protein product: CASSYAGGATSTDTQYF.

This sequence joins TRBV4-2 and TRBJ1-3, with D maybe TRBD1 (6 bases). Germline lookup yields CDR1 LGHNA and CDR2 YNFKEQ. The V end was cut by 4 bases, the J end by 1 base, with 11 bases between. The CDR3 contains 15 residues. The CDR3 bases are TGTGCCAGCAGCCCTGAGGACAGTTCTGGAAACACCATATATTTT. Amino acid sequence: CASSPEDSSGNTIYF.

This chain links TRBV28 with TRBJ2-5; 7 bases line up with TRBD1. The CDR3 is made up of 15 amino acids. CDR1 and CDR2 from the germline V gene are MDHEN and SYDVKM. V lost 6 bases, J lost 5 bases, and 12 bases stayed unmatched. CDR3 bases: TGTGCCAGCAGCGTAACAGGGGCCTCCTCCGAGACCCAGTACTTC. It encodes CASSVTGASSETQYF.

The CDR3 protein is CASSSSGGPGMYV. In DNA, the CDR3 is TGTGCCAGCAGTTCTAGCGGGGGACCAGGGATGTACGTC. J is TRBJ2-7 and V is TRBV27; TRBD2 matches at 10 bases. CDR3 length: 13 amino acids. The germline gives CDR1 MNHEY, CDR2 SMNVEV (reference sequence). Germline trimming cut 4 bases from V and 12 bases from J; bases unmatched to any gene: 9.

The chain carries TRBV6-5 and TRBJ1-2; 7 bases match TRBD1. The CDR3 is 13 residues long. CDR1 is MNHEY and CDR2 is SVGAGI in the germline V gene. J lost 3 bases, V lost 2 bases, and 0 bases had no gene match. In DNA form, the CDR3 reads TGTGCCAGCAGTTACGGGACAGACTATGGCTACACCTTC. Protein product: CASSYGTDYGYTF.

This clone has a single count. CDR3 loop: CASSLGSANYGYTF. In DNA, the CDR3 is TGTGCCAGCAGCTTAGGGTCAGCTAACTATGGCTACACCTTC. V and J are TRBV7-8 and TRBJ1-2; D is undetermined. The CDR3 is made up of 14 amino acids. Per the germline V gene, CDR1 is SGHVS and CDR2 is FQNEAQ. The V end was cut by 1 base, the J end by 0 bases, with 6 bases between.